This is a list of T cell receptor beta chains from one sample in a study of OX40 agonist ivuxolimab in advanced cancers. Assay used: immunoSEQ multiplex PCR; TCRdb lists only in-frame clones, some missing. The sample yields about 100,000 clones, roughly 90% seen once. The sequencing here drew on CD4+ or CD8+ T cells sorted from blood, taken in a trial of the OX40 agonist ivuxolimab. Receptors were obtained from an adult with an advanced solid tumor such as melanoma, head and neck, liver or kidney cancer. CDR3s include the opening cysteine and the closing phenylalanine or tryptophan. Fields, in order: clone size, V gene, J gene, D gene, CDR3 DNA, CDR3 protein. The D gene is left open where the match is weak. Only some rows state a clone size, as once, few, many or a class for expanded clones.

abundance: NA; v_gene: TRBV4-2; j_gene: TRBJ2-1; d_gene: TRBD2; CDR3nt: TGTGCCAGCAGCCAAGGGGGGACTAGCTCCTACAATGAGCAGTTCTTC; CDR3aa: CASSQGGTSSYNEQFF
abundance: NA; v_gene: TRBV5-4; j_gene: TRBJ2-3; d_gene: NA; CDR3nt: TGTGCCAGCACCCGACAGGGCACAGATACGCAGTATTTT; CDR3aa: CASTRQGTDTQYF
abundance: few; v_gene: TRBV5-1; j_gene: TRBJ2-5; d_gene: TRBD1; CDR3nt: TGCGCCAGCAGCCCAAACCTGGGACAGCTCTGGGAGACCCAGTACTTC; CDR3aa: CASSPNLGQLWETQYF
abundance: once; v_gene: TRBV11-3; j_gene: TRBJ2-1; d_gene: NA; CDR3nt: TGTGCCAGCAGCTTAGTGGGAAATGAGCAGTTCTTC; CDR3aa: CASSLVGNEQFF
abundance: NA; v_gene: TRBV5-5; j_gene: TRBJ2-5; d_gene: NA; CDR3nt: TGTGCCAGCACCATCGGACAGCCTCAAGAGACCCAGTACTTC; CDR3aa: CASTIGQPQETQYF
abundance: NA; v_gene: TRBV28; j_gene: TRBJ2-7; d_gene: TRBD2; CDR3nt: TGTGCCAGCACCGACGGAGGCGGTCGGGCGGGAGCCTACGAGCAGTACTTC; CDR3aa: CASTDGGGRAGAYEQYF
abundance: NA; v_gene: TRBV11-3; j_gene: TRBJ2-1; d_gene: NA; CDR3nt: TGTGCCAGCAGCCCGAGAGGAGGTGGGGGCAATGAGCAGTTCTTC; CDR3aa: CASSPRGGGGNEQFF
abundance: NA; v_gene: TRBV18; j_gene: TRBJ2-6; d_gene: NA; CDR3nt: TGTGCCAGCTCACCGCAGGGGAGCAACTCTGGGGCCAACGTCCTGACTTTC; CDR3aa: CASSPQGSNSGANVLTF
abundance: NA; v_gene: TRBV18; j_gene: TRBJ2-2; d_gene: TRBD1; CDR3nt: TGTGCCAGCTCACGGACAGGGCCAAACACCGGGGAGCTGTTTTTT; CDR3aa: CASSRTGPNTGELFF
abundance: NA; v_gene: TRBV19; j_gene: TRBJ2-1; d_gene: NA; CDR3nt: TGTGCCAGTACCCTGAAGTCGCGGGACAATTACAATGAGCAGTTCTTC; CDR3aa: CASTLKSRDNYNEQFF
abundance: NA; v_gene: TRBV19; j_gene: TRBJ1-5; d_gene: TRBD1; CDR3nt: TGTGCCAGTAGTAACAGGGGGCGCGGGGGCAATCAGCCCCAGCATTTT; CDR3aa: CASSNRGRGGNQPQHF
abundance: once; v_gene: TRBV18; j_gene: TRBJ2-3; d_gene: NA; CDR3nt: TGTGCCAGCTCACCGACGGTAGGGACAGATACGCAGTATTTT; CDR3aa: CASSPTVGTDTQYF
abundance: NA; v_gene: TRBV21-1; j_gene: TRBJ2-7; d_gene: NA; CDR3nt: TGTGCCAGCCCGACTAGCGGGACCCCACCATACGAGCAGTACTTC; CDR3aa: CASPTSGTPPYEQYF
abundance: NA; v_gene: TRBV11-2; j_gene: TRBJ2-7; d_gene: TRBD1; CDR3nt: TGTGCCAGCAGCTTAAGTTTTGGACAGGGGGGCTACGAGCAGTACTTC; CDR3aa: CASSLSFGQGGYEQYF
abundance: NA; v_gene: TRBV13; j_gene: TRBJ2-7; d_gene: NA; CDR3nt: TGTGCCAGCAGCTTAGGCCGGCGTCCCGGGTCGGAGCAGTACTTC; CDR3aa: CASSLGRRPGSEQYF
abundance: NA; v_gene: TRBV7-6; j_gene: TRBJ2-7; d_gene: NA; CDR3nt: TGTGCCAGCAGCTTAGCGCAAATCTCCGAGCAGTACTTC; CDR3aa: CASSLAQISEQYF
abundance: NA; v_gene: TRBV5-1; j_gene: TRBJ2-1; d_gene: NA; CDR3nt: TGCGCCAGCAGCTTGGCCGAATGGCCCTACAATGAGCAGTTCTTC; CDR3aa: CASSLAEWPYNEQFF
abundance: once; v_gene: TRBV27; j_gene: TRBJ2-2; d_gene: NA; CDR3nt: TGTGCCAGCAGTTCGAGCCCGAACACCGGGGAGCTGTTTTTT; CDR3aa: CASSSSPNTGELFF
abundance: few; v_gene: TRBV7-9; j_gene: TRBJ1-1; d_gene: NA; CDR3nt: TGTGCCAGCAGCTGGGAGGTAAACACTGAAGCTTTCTTT; CDR3aa: CASSWEVNTEAFF
abundance: NA; v_gene: TRBV11-3; j_gene: TRBJ2-5; d_gene: TRBD2; CDR3nt: TGTGCCAGCAGCCCGGGACTAGCGGGAGCCCAAGAGACCCAGTACTTC; CDR3aa: CASSPGLAGAQETQYF
abundance: NA; v_gene: TRBV9; j_gene: TRBJ1-2; d_gene: TRBD1; CDR3nt: TGTGCCAGCAGCGTAGGACAGGGCCGTTCTGGCTACACCTTC; CDR3aa: CASSVGQGRSGYTF
abundance: NA; v_gene: TRBV6-6; j_gene: TRBJ1-2; d_gene: TRBD1; CDR3nt: TGTGCCAGCAGTTACAATCGGAGACAGGGAGACTATGGCTACACCTTC; CDR3aa: CASSYNRRQGDYGYTF
abundance: NA; v_gene: TRBV19; j_gene: TRBJ2-7; d_gene: TRBD2; CDR3nt: TGTGCCAGTAGTAACTCTGGCGGGAGGTCCCACGAGCAGTACTTC; CDR3aa: CASSNSGGRSHEQYF
abundance: NA; v_gene: TRBV28; j_gene: TRBJ2-1; d_gene: TRBD2; CDR3nt: TGTGCCAGCAGCCTCTCCGGACTAGCGGGAGGGCAAAATGAGCAGTTCTTC; CDR3aa: CASSLSGLAGGQNEQFF
abundance: NA; v_gene: TRBV18; j_gene: TRBJ1-2; d_gene: TRBD1; CDR3nt: TGTGCCAGCTCACCAGGAGGGACAGAAAACTATGGCTACACCTTC; CDR3aa: CASSPGGTENYGYTF
abundance: few; v_gene: TRBV6-1; j_gene: TRBJ2-3; d_gene: TRBD1; CDR3nt: TGTGCCAGCAGTGGGGGACAGGGTAGGCAGTATTTT; CDR3aa: CASSGGQGRQYF
abundance: NA; v_gene: TRBV18; j_gene: TRBJ2-1; d_gene: NA; CDR3nt: TGTGCCAGCTCACTGAGTAAAGACAATGAGCAGTTCTTC; CDR3aa: CASSLSKDNEQFF
abundance: NA; v_gene: TRBV7-2; j_gene: TRBJ2-2; d_gene: TRBD2; CDR3nt: TGTGTCGCAGGCGGGAGGAATACCGGGGAGCTGTTTTTT; CDR3aa: CVAGGRNTGELFF
abundance: NA; v_gene: TRBV28; j_gene: TRBJ2-2; d_gene: NA; CDR3nt: TGTGCCAGCAGTTTCCCCCACGTGCGACAGCCGAACACCGGGGAGCTGTTTTTT; CDR3aa: CASSFPHVRQPNTGELFF
abundance: NA; v_gene: TRBV28; j_gene: TRBJ2-5; d_gene: NA; CDR3nt: TGTGCCAGCAGTTTTTATCTAACTGAATCACAAGAGACCCAGTACTTC; CDR3aa: CASSFYLTESQETQYF
abundance: NA; v_gene: TRBV11-3; j_gene: TRBJ1-1; d_gene: TRBD1; CDR3nt: TGTGCCAGCAGCTTAGATCTGGACAGGGTCACTGAAGCTTTCTTT; CDR3aa: CASSLDLDRVTEAFF
abundance: NA; v_gene: TRBV9; j_gene: TRBJ2-1; d_gene: TRBD2; CDR3nt: TGTGCCAGCAGTGAGGGACTAGCAGCCTACAATGAGCAGTTCTTC; CDR3aa: CASSEGLAAYNEQFF
abundance: NA; v_gene: TRBV7-8; j_gene: TRBJ1-2; d_gene: NA; CDR3nt: TGTGCCAGCAGCTTACTAGCAGGGAACTATGGCTACACCTTC; CDR3aa: CASSLLAGNYGYTF
abundance: NA; v_gene: TRBV15; j_gene: TRBJ2-2; d_gene: TRBD2; CDR3nt: TGTGCCACCAGCAGAGGACGCGGGAGGGCCGTCGGGGAGCTGTTTTTT; CDR3aa: CATSRGRGRAVGELFF
abundance: NA; v_gene: TRBV7-2; j_gene: TRBJ2-3; d_gene: NA; CDR3nt: TGTGCCAGCAGCTTAAGTCTTTCCAGCTACACAGATACGCAGTATTTT; CDR3aa: CASSLSLSSYTDTQYF
abundance: NA; v_gene: TRBV7-8; j_gene: TRBJ2-3; d_gene: TRBD1; CDR3nt: TGTGCCAGCAACCGAAGGGGGCCTCAAGATACGCAGTATTTT; CDR3aa: CASNRRGPQDTQYF
abundance: NA; v_gene: TRBV9; j_gene: TRBJ1-4; d_gene: NA; CDR3nt: TGTGCCAGCAGCGGGGGCTCGGCTAATGAAAAACTGTTTTTT; CDR3aa: CASSGGSANEKLFF
abundance: few; v_gene: TRBV18; j_gene: TRBJ1-3; d_gene: NA; CDR3nt: TGTGCCAGCGTAGGGCCAAGGAAGGAAAACACCATATATTTT; CDR3aa: CASVGPRKENTIYF
abundance: NA; v_gene: TRBV4-2; j_gene: TRBJ2-2; d_gene: NA; CDR3nt: TGTGCCAGCAGTGGGGGCGGCACCGGGGAGCTGTTTTTT; CDR3aa: CASSGGGTGELFF
abundance: NA; v_gene: TRBV6-6; j_gene: TRBJ1-1; d_gene: TRBD1; CDR3nt: TGTGCCAGCAGTTACTCACAGGGGAAGAACACTGAAGCTTTCTTT; CDR3aa: CASSYSQGKNTEAFF
abundance: NA; v_gene: TRBV7-6; j_gene: TRBJ2-3; d_gene: NA; CDR3nt: TGTGCCAGCAGCTTAGATAACACGGTTGGAGATACGCAGTATTTT; CDR3aa: CASSLDNTVGDTQYF
abundance: NA; v_gene: TRBV29-1; j_gene: TRBJ2-3; d_gene: NA; CDR3nt: TGCAGCGTTGGCGGCGGGATACAATTGACAGCAGATACGCAGTATTTT; CDR3aa: CSVGGGIQLTADTQYF
abundance: NA; v_gene: TRBV11-2; j_gene: TRBJ1-4; d_gene: NA; CDR3nt: TGTGCCAGCAGCTTAGACTACAGGGCAACTAATGAAAAACTGTTTTTT; CDR3aa: CASSLDYRATNEKLFF
abundance: NA; v_gene: TRBV7-3; j_gene: TRBJ2-6; d_gene: NA; CDR3nt: TGTGCCAGCAGCTTAACGTATGGGTCCTCTGGGGCCAACGTCCTGACTTTC; CDR3aa: CASSLTYGSSGANVLTF
abundance: NA; v_gene: TRBV6-1; j_gene: TRBJ2-2; d_gene: NA; CDR3nt: TGTGCCAGCACGCAGGGGTTCGCGAACACCGGGGAGCTGTTTTTT; CDR3aa: CASTQGFANTGELFF
abundance: NA; v_gene: TRBV28; j_gene: TRBJ2-1; d_gene: NA; CDR3nt: TGTGCCAGCAGTTTAAGGCCAGTCAATGAGCAGTTCTTC; CDR3aa: CASSLRPVNEQFF
abundance: NA; v_gene: TRBV7-9; j_gene: TRBJ2-1; d_gene: TRBD2; CDR3nt: TGTGCCAGCAGCTCACATAGGGGCGGGAGGAATCTTGGCGGTGAGCAGTTCTTC; CDR3aa: CASSSHRGGRNLGGEQFF
abundance: NA; v_gene: TRBV9; j_gene: TRBJ2-3; d_gene: TRBD2; CDR3nt: TGTGCCAGCAGCGTAGAACTAGCGGGAGGATCTTGGGTTAGGACAGATACGCAGTATTTT; CDR3aa: CASSVELAGGSWVRTDTQYF
abundance: NA; v_gene: TRBV28; j_gene: TRBJ2-3; d_gene: NA; CDR3nt: TGTGCCAGCAGTTTCCTAGATACGCAGTATTTT; CDR3aa: CASSFLDTQYF
abundance: NA; v_gene: TRBV7-9; j_gene: TRBJ1-2; d_gene: NA; CDR3nt: TGTGCCAGCAGCCTCGCTCGGCAAGGGATCGGTGGCTACACCTTC; CDR3aa: CASSLARQGIGGYTF
abundance: NA; v_gene: TRBV2; j_gene: TRBJ2-1; d_gene: NA; CDR3nt: TGTGCCAGCAGTGAACGGGATCCCAGGGTTTTGGAGTTCTTC; CDR3aa: CASSERDPRVLEFF
abundance: NA; v_gene: TRBV18; j_gene: TRBJ1-1; d_gene: NA; CDR3nt: TGTGCCAGCTCACCACTCGGGGGGGCTGAAGCTTTCTTT; CDR3aa: CASSPLGGAEAFF
abundance: NA; v_gene: TRBV28; j_gene: TRBJ2-6; d_gene: NA; CDR3nt: TGTGCCAGCAGTTTAGCACGGGCTGGGGCCAACGTCCTGACTTTC; CDR3aa: CASSLARAGANVLTF